This TCR beta chain was identified in a study of shared clonotypes between healthy human individuals. Points from the study as a whole: Clonotype sharing among donors, it was expected, would be affected by sequencing depth.

A word on this clone: Its antigen is not known.

CDR1 and CDR2 from the germline V gene are SGHVS and FNYEAQ. Trimming left V 1 base short and J 3 bases short, with 13 bases between. The length of the CDR3 is 16 residues. Running of the assay took place at deep level. Sorted-subset replicate PCR reactions were performed with approximately 180 ng DNA, corresponding to tens of thousands of T cell genomes. Original data processing: Junction-only immunoSEQ data arrived without quality scores, meaning filtering differed. Assay: immunoSEQ multiplex PCR; the TCRdb copy retains only in-frame clones and omits some. D and trimming come from the DNA, and the V and J calls and clone size come from that table. In the table there are a few hundred thousand clones, 90% to 98% of which are singletons.

The sample was memory CD8+ T cells sorted from blood. Regarding subset: CD45RO+ cells pooled with CCR7-negative TemRA cells. The genes are TRBV7-6 and TRBJ1-3; unclear D gene. The clonotype originates from a man under 40 in good health. The CDR3 loop reads CASSLGSRPLGNTIYF. DNA of the CDR3: TGTGCCAGCAGCTTAGGTTCCAGGCCCCTTGGAAACACCATATATTTT.